This is a list of T cell receptor beta chains from one sample in a study of blood T cell repertoires in COVID-19. This table comes from immunoSEQ multiplex PCR, and its TCRdb copy is limited to in-frame clones, with some not included. The sample shows approximately 250,000 clones, 84% of them seen only once. The sequenced sample was peripheral blood. All receptors come from a woman in her thirties or forties who had recovered from COVID-19. The conserved cysteine and the conserved F or W are not part of the CDR3 here. Fields, in order: J gene, V gene, clone size, CDR3 protein. Clone size is stated in some rows and not others, as once, few, many or a class when expanded.

J: TRBJ1-2; V: TRBV20-1; size: -; CDR3: SASKQGVAYGYT
J: TRBJ2-7; V: TRBV6-9; size: -; CDR3: ASNQTGQGHTVLYEQY
J: TRBJ1-2; V: TRBV9; size: -; CDR3: ASSVELTGPGYT
J: TRBJ1-1; V: TRBV30; size: -; CDR3: AAFLLTWTEAF
J: TRBJ1-6; V: TRBV2; size: -; CDR3: ASSQTETYNSPLH
J: TRBJ1-5; V: TRBV12-5; size: -; CDR3: ASAFPH
J: TRBJ2-7; V: TRBV19; size: -; CDR3: ASSEQGDRSSYEQY
J: TRBJ2-1; V: TRBV5-5; size: -; CDR3: ASSLELAGWSSYNEQF
J: TRBJ2-3; V: TRBV7-2; size: -; CDR3: ASSLLPAGTDTQY
J: TRBJ2-7; V: TRBV7-9; size: -; CDR3: ASSFDGTAAYEQY
J: TRBJ1-1; V: TRBV13; size: -; CDR3: ASSVQGSDEAF
J: TRBJ1-1; V: TRBV5-6; size: -; CDR3: ASSTDKGYTEAF
J: TRBJ1-3; V: TRBV10-3; size: -; CDR3: AIGPGISSGNTIY
J: TRBJ1-1; V: TRBV5-1; size: -; CDR3: ASRPLGTGGTEAF
J: TRBJ2-1; V: TRBV6-5; size: -; CDR3: ASRPTGGPANEQF
J: TRBJ2-4; V: TRBV3-1/TRBV3-2; size: -; CDR3: ATRASDRETKNIQY
J: TRBJ1-2; V: TRBV5-5; size: -; CDR3: ASSFQGDYGYT
J: TRBJ2-5; V: TRBV5-1; size: -; CDR3: ASSPGLAGGPETQY
J: TRBJ1-4; V: TRBV3-1/TRBV3-2; size: -; CDR3: ASSPWGPEKLF
J: TRBJ1-6; V: TRBV27; size: -; CDR3: ASSFGPPNGGSSYNSPLH
J: TRBJ1-2; V: TRBV4-1; size: -; CDR3: ASSQGQNYGYT
J: TRBJ1-6; V: TRBV19; size: -; CDR3: ASSPGQYSPLH
J: TRBJ1-1; V: TRBV4-2; size: few; CDR3: ASSARQTIKGEAF
J: TRBJ1-1; V: TRBV30; size: -; CDR3: AWATGLNTEAF
J: TRBJ2-2; V: TRBV10-2; size: -; CDR3: ASSTGTSGSPNTGELF
J: TRBJ2-7; V: TRBV15; size: -; CDR3: ATSRDYQGGYEQY
J: TRBJ1-4; V: TRBV7-6; size: -; CDR3: ASSLVATGPNEKLF
J: TRBJ2-5; V: TRBV29-1; size: -; CDR3: SVGTSVKETQY
J: TRBJ1-5; V: TRBV19; size: few; CDR3: ASSVRGNQPQH
J: TRBJ2-5; V: TRBV6-6; size: -; CDR3: ASSGQGVGETQY